The T cell receptor beta chain described here comes from a study of shared clonotypes between healthy human individuals. The overall study: Serving as donors were two women and a few men, whose ages spanned 18 to 49.

General study results and limits: Having only a few donors restricted how much genetic and exposure-history diversity was captured. Some clonotypes were shared by all four sorted-subset donors, while others were not shared. The non-shared ones had lower generation probabilities than the shared ones. Rarefaction gave evidence that sorted-subset sequencing remained incomplete despite large depth.

V dropped 5 bases and J dropped 1 base, with 11 bases sitting between them. This CDR3 has 14 residues. In germline, CDR1 is MNHEY, CDR2 SMNVEV (reference sequence). This clone appeared once. As yet, its antigen is unknown. This table comes from immunoSEQ multiplex PCR, and its TCRdb copy is limited to in-frame clones, with some not included. The repertoire includes some 2.1 million clones, 95% of them detected once, and approximately 0.13% sits in the top ten. The V gene is TRBV27, the J gene TRBJ2-5, with a tentative D call TRBD1 (5 bases). This receptor was identified in a man between 18 and 35 years old in good health. Sequenced material: naive CD4+ T cells sorted from blood. Indicated subset: CD45RA+ positively selected. The CDR3, as DNA: TGTGCCAGCAGTCGGACACCTACCCAAGAGACCCAGTACTTC. Residues: CASSRTPTQETQYF.